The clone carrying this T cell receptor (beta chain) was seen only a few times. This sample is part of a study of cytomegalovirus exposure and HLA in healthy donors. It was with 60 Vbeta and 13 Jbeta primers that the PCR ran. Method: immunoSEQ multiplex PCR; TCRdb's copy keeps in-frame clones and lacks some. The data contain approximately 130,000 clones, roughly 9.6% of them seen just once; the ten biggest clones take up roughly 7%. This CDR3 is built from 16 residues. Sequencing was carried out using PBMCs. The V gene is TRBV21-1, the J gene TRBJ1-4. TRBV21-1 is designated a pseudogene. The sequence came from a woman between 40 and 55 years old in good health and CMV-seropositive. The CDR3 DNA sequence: TGTGCCAGCAGCAAAAAGGGGGGGTCAGGTAGGTTGAAACTGTTTTTT. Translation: CASSKKGGSGRLKLFF.